These 26 T cell receptor beta chains originate from one sample sequenced in a study of cytomegalovirus exposure and HLA in healthy donors. The PCR made use of 60 Vbeta and 13 Jbeta primers. Some clones are missing from TCRdb's copy, which holds only in-frame ones; the method was immunoSEQ multiplex PCR. This sample carries about 150,000 clones, 77% of them seen once, and the ten largest clones take 1.1% to 1.5%. The source material was PBMCs. The origin of the receptors is a woman aged 40 to 55 in good health and CMV-seronegative.

This sequence joins TRBV6-6 and TRBJ2-7; D call uncertain. CDR1 is MNHNY, CDR2 SVGAGI, per germline (reference sequence). The CDR3 is 11 residues long. The V and J ends lost 11 bases and 5 bases respectively, with 13 bases between them. The CDR3 region is CAGPRRNEQYF. The DNA of the CDR3 is TGTGCCGGGCCACGTCGCAACGAGCAGTACTTC.

This clone was recorded only once. The chain uses TRBV6-1 and TRBJ1-1; 7 positions agree with TRBD1. After removal of 3 bases from V and 4 bases from J, the junction contained 5 bases not matched to a gene. The germline gives CDR1 MNHNS, CDR2 SASEGT. The CDR3 spans 14 residues. CDR3 residues: CASSDLQGGTEAFF. The CDR3 nucleotides are TGTGCCAGCAGTGATCTGCAGGGGGGCACTGAAGCTTTCTTT.

The V gene is TRBV10-2, the J gene TRBJ2-7, with D possibly being TRBD2 (5 bases). Trimming stripped 4 bases from V and 2 bases from J, with 12 bases between. This CDR3 comprises 14 residues. The germline V gene encodes CDR1 WSHSY and CDR2 SAAADI. The CDR3 DNA reads TGCGCCAGCAGTGTGCGGGCAGGAGCCTACGAGCAGTACTTC. This encodes CASSVRAGAYEQYF.

This rearrangement joins TRBV4-1 to TRBJ2-3; TRBD1 is a possible D gene (6 bases). There are 15 residues in the CDR3. V was cut by 8 bases and J by 0 bases, with 15 bases left in between. Germline V CDR1 and CDR2: MGHRA, YSYEKL. The CDR3 loop reads CASVRQVGSTDTQYF. In nucleotides, the CDR3 is TGCGCCAGCGTACGACAGGTCGGGAGCACAGATACGCAGTATTTT.

This clone was counted once. The chain joins TRBV19 to TRBJ2-5; TRBD2 matches at 11 bases. The J segment lost 11 bases and the V segment lost 0 bases, leaving 11 bases of the junction unmatched. Germline V gene data show CDR1 as LNHDA and CDR2 as SQIVND (reference sequence). CDR3 length: 16 amino acids. CDR3 protein: CASSIERTPSGGPQYF. The CDR3 DNA reads as TGTGCCAGTAGTATAGAACGGACGCCTAGCGGGGGGCCGCAGTACTTC.

The rearrangement links TRBV18 to TRBJ1-2; D uncertain. V was pared by 3 bases and J by 6 bases, with 20 bases between. There are 16 residues in the CDR3. Germline V CDR1 and CDR2: KGHSH, LQKENI. The CDR3 nucleotides are TGTGCCAGCTCACCTTCTACACAGTTCGCCTTTAATGGCTACACCTTC. It yields the protein CASSPSTQFAFNGYTF.

The chain recombines TRBV5-6 with TRBJ1-2, with 10 bases matching TRBD1. Per the germline V gene, CDR1 is SGHDT and CDR2 is YYEEEE. With V trimmed by 4 bases and J by 5 bases, 11 bases remained unmatched. The CDR3 runs to 16 residues. CDR3 coding DNA: TGTGCCAGCAGCGCCTTGACAGGGGGCGCCGAATATGGCTACACCTTC. This gives the protein CASSALTGGAEYGYTF.

J is TRBJ2-2 and V is TRBV9; 8 nucleotides line up with TRBD2. The germline gives CDR1 SGDLS, CDR2 YYNGEE. CDR3 length: 16 amino acids. V was pared by 2 bases and J by 0 bases, with 3 bases of the junction left unmatched. The CDR3 sequence is CASSVTSGPNTGELFF. The CDR3, as DNA: TGTGCCAGCAGCGTCACTAGCGGCCCGAACACCGGGGAGCTGTTTTTT.

CDR3 in DNA: TGTGCCAGCAGTTTCGCGTATAGCAATCAGCCCCAGCATTTT. Translated: CASSFAYSNQPQHF. The chain recombines TRBV27 with TRBJ1-5; D is unresolved. Trimming removed 3 bases at V and 0 bases at J, with 6 bases between. In germline, CDR1 is MNHEY, CDR2 SMNVEV (reference sequence). This CDR3 has 14 amino acids.

The rearrangement joins TRBV2 to TRBJ2-1; TRBD2 agrees at 12 bases. V gave up 2 bases and J gave up 10 bases; unmatched junction bases: 9. This CDR3 is built from 16 residues. Germline CDR1 reads SNHLY; CDR2 reads FYNNEI. The CDR3 loop reads CASSELGASGGGEQFF. CDR3 nucleotide sequence: TGTGCCAGCAGTGAACTTGGGGCTAGCGGGGGGGGAGAGCAGTTCTTC.

The J gene is TRBJ2-2, the V gene TRBV4-2; D is perhaps TRBD1 (5 bases). The CDR3 has 15 residues. Germline-derived CDR1 and CDR2 are LGHNA and YNFKEQ. Trimming stripped 1 base from V and 3 bases from J, with 9 bases between. CDR3 amino acids: CASSQGGRDTGELFF. The CDR3 bases are TGTGCCAGCAGCCAAGGGGGCCGGGACACCGGGGAGCTGTTTTTT.

The chain carries TRBV5-4 and TRBJ2-7; D remains unclear. This CDR3 contains 13 residues. Per the germline V gene, CDR1 is SGHNT and CDR2 is YYREEE (reference sequence). V was trimmed by 0 bases and J by 6 bases, leaving 10 bases between them. The DNA for the CDR3 is TGTGCCAGCAGCTTGGAGCCCCTTGGCGAGCAGTACTTC. It codes for CASSLEPLGEQYF. Drawing the rest from reference TRBV5-4 and TRBJ2-7, the complete variable domain is ETGVTQSPTHLIKTRGQQVTLRCSSQSGHNTVSWYQQALGQGPQFIFQYYREEENGRGNFPPRFSGLQFPNYSSELNVNALELDDSALYLCASSLEPLGEQYFGPGTRLTVT.

The J gene is TRBJ1-5, the V gene TRBV7-2; D may be TRBD1 (5 bases). The germline gives CDR1 SGHTA, CDR2 FQGNSA. The CDR3 length is 17 residues. Trimming stripped 5 bases from V and 0 bases from J, with 17 bases between. The CDR3 sequence: CASSLGLSAYSNQPQHF. Written as DNA, the CDR3 is TGTGCCAGCAGCCTGGGACTTTCAGCTTATAGCAATCAGCCCCAGCATTTT.

The chain links TRBV5-6 to TRBJ2-7; 7 bases are a match to TRBD1. CDR1 and CDR2 from the germline V gene are SGHDT and YYEEEE. The CDR3 extends over 15 amino acids. The ends lost 4 bases at V and 0 bases at J; junction bases unmatched: 7. The CDR3: CASSLRGLSSYEQYF. In nucleotides, the CDR3 is TGTGCCAGCAGCCTCAGGGGGTTGAGCTCCTACGAGCAGTACTTC.

This clone appeared once. The V and J genes are TRBV2 and TRBJ2-1; no clear D. Trimming removed 1 base from V and 0 bases from J, with 4 bases in between. CDR1 is SNHLY, CDR2 FYNNEI, per germline. This CDR3 is built from 14 residues. Written as DNA, the CDR3 is TGTGCCAGCAGTGAAGGGAGCTCCTACAATGAGCAGTTCTTC. This translates into CASSEGSSYNEQFF.

The chain links TRBV6-6 to TRBJ2-7; the D gene is possibly TRBD1 (6 bases). Germline V gene sequence: CDR1 MNHNY, CDR2 SVGAGI (reference sequence). This CDR3 region has 14 residues. Trimming left V 5 bases short and J 3 bases short, with 14 bases between. CDR3 in amino acids: CASSRTSGVYEQYF. CDR3 bases: TGTGCCAGCAGTCGAACATCAGGGGTCTACGAGCAGTACTTC.

This clone was recorded only once. This chain connects TRBV7-6 to TRBJ1-1, with 9 bases that match TRBD1. The CDR3 totals 14 residues. With V trimmed by 4 bases and J by 4 bases, 4 bases remained unmatched. The germline CDR1 and CDR2 sequences are SGHVS and FNYEAQ. In DNA, the CDR3 is TGTGCCAGCAGCTCGGACAGGGGTGGCACTGAAGCTTTCTTT. Translated: CASSSDRGGTEAFF. The full variable domain, in which reference TRBV7-6 and TRBJ1-1 provide the parts outside the CDR3, is GAGVSQSPRYKVTKRGQDVALRCDPISGHVSLYWYRQALGQGPEFLTYFNYEAQQDKSGLPNDRFSAERPEGSISTLTIQRTEQRDSAMYRCASSSDRGGTEAFFGQGTRLTVV.

The chain carries TRBV29-1 and TRBJ2-5, with TRBD1 matching over 7 bases. The CDR3 totals 12 residues. The trim removed 7 bases at V and 4 bases at J, leaving 6 bases unmatched. Per the germline V gene, CDR1 is SQVTM and CDR2 is ANQGSEA. CDR3 nucleotides: TGCAGCGGAGGTCGACAGGGAGAGACCCAGTACTTC. Translated, it gives CSGGRQGETQYF.

The J gene is TRBJ1-2, the V gene TRBV5-1, with 7 bases that match TRBD1. This CDR3 region has 14 residues. The germline V gene has CDR1 SGHRS and CDR2 YFSETQ. After removal of 4 bases from V and 4 bases from J, the junction contained 7 bases not matched to a gene. The DNA for the CDR3 is TGCGCCAGCAGCCCCGGACAGGTCCTCTATGGCTACACCTTC. It translates to CASSPGQVLYGYTF.

V gene TRBV9 combines with J gene TRBJ2-1; 15 positions agree with TRBD2. From germline, CDR1 is SGDLS and CDR2 YYNGEE. The CDR3 extends over 16 amino acids. Trimming at V came to 0 bases and at J to 8 bases, leaving 3 bases not matched to a gene. CDR3 amino acids: CASSVGTSGGGDEQFF. DNA for the CDR3: TGTGCCAGCAGCGTAGGGACTAGCGGGGGGGGTGATGAGCAGTTCTTC.

The chain has TRBV5-1 and TRBJ1-6, with 11 bases identical to TRBD1. The CDR3 sequence is 18 residues long. CDR1 and CDR2 (germline): SGHRS, YFSETQ. J was trimmed by 1 base and V by 2 bases; bases with no gene match: 5. The CDR3 sequence is CASSFGGTGGSYNSPLHF. CDR3 DNA: TGCGCCAGCAGCTTTGGAGGGACAGGGGGTTCCTATAATTCACCCCTCCACTTT.

V and J are TRBV11-2 and TRBJ1-2; 7 bases fit TRBD1. CDR1 SGHAT and CDR2 FQNNGV come from the germline V gene. V shed 2 bases, J shed 7 bases, and the junction held 4 bases outside the gene matches. CDR3 size: 13 residues. The CDR3 here is CASSLRQGLGYTF. The CDR3 bases are TGTGCCAGCAGCTTAAGACAGGGCCTTGGCTACACCTTC.

This clone was seen a few times. The CDR3 protein is CATSRDAGEGTEAFF. The CDR3 DNA reads TGTGCCACCAGCAGAGATGCGGGGGAGGGCACTGAAGCTTTCTTT. This sequence joins TRBV15 and TRBJ1-1; the D gene is possibly TRBD1 (5 bases). The CDR3 runs 15 residues. Trimming took off 0 bases at V and 4 bases at J, with 12 bases between the two ends. Germline lookup yields CDR1 LNHNV and CDR2 YYDKDF (reference sequence). The whole variable domain, filled in from reference TRBV15 and TRBJ1-1, reads DAMVIQNPRYQVTQFGKPVTLSCSQTLNHNVMYWYQQKSSQAPKLLFHYYDKDFNNEADTPDNFQSRRPNTSFCFLDIRSPGLGDTAMYLCATSRDAGEGTEAFFGQGTRLTVV.

The chain combines TRBV2 with TRBJ2-2, with D possibly TRBD1 on 5 matching bases. The V gene lost 4 bases and the J gene lost 4 bases, with 10 bases spanning the gap. This CDR3 has 14 residues. Germline CDR1 SNHLY, CDR2 FYNNEI. The CDR3 sequence is CASSVFRATGELFF. Written as DNA, the CDR3 is TGTGCCAGCAGTGTTTTCAGGGCCACCGGGGAGCTGTTTTTT. The full variable domain, with the rest looked up from reference TRBV2 and TRBJ2-2, is EPEVTQTPSHQVTQMGQEVILRCVPISNHLYFYWYRQILGQKVEFLVSFYNNEISEKSEIFDDQFSVERPDGSNFTLKIRSTKLEDSAMYFCASSVFRATGELFFGEGSRLTVL.

V is TRBV9 and J is TRBJ2-3; the match to TRBD2 covers 10 bases. V shed 2 bases and J 2 bases; nucleotides not matched to a gene: 5. Germline loops: CDR1 SGDLS, CDR2 YYNGEE. The CDR3 is 16 residues long. For the CDR3, the DNA is TGTGCCAGCAGCGTTCTCCTAGCGGGGGACACAGATACGCAGTATTTT. Protein sequence: CASSVLLAGDTDTQYF.

The chain recombines TRBV5-1 with TRBJ1-2, with 8 bases lining up with TRBD1. Germline V gene sequence: CDR1 SGHRS, CDR2 YFSETQ. The CDR3 contains 15 residues. V was pared by 0 bases and J by 7 bases, with 8 bases of the junction left unmatched. The CDR3 protein is CASSLDQGATVGYTF. The CDR3 nucleotides are TGCGCCAGCAGCTTGGATCAGGGGGCGACGGTTGGCTACACCTTC.